These T cell receptor beta chains were read from a single sample in a study of blood T cell repertoires in COVID-19. The repertoire was sequenced with immunoSEQ multiplex PCR; TCRdb's copy has only in-frame clones and lacks some. This table has around 300,000 clones, 85% to 90% appearing once. What was sequenced was peripheral blood. All receptors come from a young woman with COVID-19, enrolled during active disease. Each CDR3 is given with its conserved first and last residue. The D gene is left open where the match is weak. Size is omitted from some rows. Given values are once, few, many or a class for expanded clones.

abundance: once; v_gene: TRBV7-6; d_gene: -; j_gene: TRBJ2-1; CDR3nt: TGTGCCAGCAGCCCCTCCCCCTTTGCGGGGAGAAGGGGCAATGAGCAGTTCTTC; CDR3aa: CASSPSPFAGRRGNEQFF
abundance: -; v_gene: TRBV5-6; d_gene: -; j_gene: TRBJ2-7; CDR3nt: TGTGCCAGCAGCCCGGTACACGAGCAGTACTTC; CDR3aa: CASSPVHEQYF
abundance: -; v_gene: TRBV24-1; d_gene: -; j_gene: TRBJ2-3; CDR3nt: TGTGCCACCAGTGACGCAGATACGCAGTATTTT; CDR3aa: CATSDADTQYF
abundance: -; v_gene: TRBV5-1; d_gene: TRBD2; j_gene: TRBJ2-1; CDR3nt: TGCGCCAGCAGCCCGTCTAGCGGAGGTCAAGGTGAGCAGTTCTTC; CDR3aa: CASSPSSGGQGEQFF
abundance: once; v_gene: TRBV10-3; d_gene: TRBD1; j_gene: TRBJ1-6; CDR3nt: TGTGCCATCAGTGAGGGGACAGGAGATAATTCACCCCTCCACTTT; CDR3aa: CAISEGTGDNSPLHF
abundance: -; v_gene: TRBV11-2; d_gene: -; j_gene: TRBJ1-6; CDR3nt: TGTGCCAGCAGCTTAGATGGGCCAGGGGCTAATTCACCCCTCCACTTT; CDR3aa: CASSLDGPGANSPLHF
abundance: -; v_gene: TRBV19; d_gene: -; j_gene: TRBJ1-5; CDR3nt: TGTGCCAGTAGTATTGAGTCCGGCGGGGGATTGAGGAATCAGCCCCAGCATTTT; CDR3aa: CASSIESGGGLRNQPQHF
abundance: -; v_gene: TRBV5-5; d_gene: -; j_gene: TRBJ1-4; CDR3nt: TGTGCCAGCAGCTTTTCCAGTGCAACTAATGAAAAACTGTTTTTT; CDR3aa: CASSFSSATNEKLFF
abundance: -; v_gene: TRBV6-5; d_gene: TRBD1; j_gene: TRBJ2-1; CDR3nt: TGTGCCAGCAGTTCCGGACAGGGAATTGATGAGCAGTTCTTC; CDR3aa: CASSSGQGIDEQFF
abundance: -; v_gene: TRBV5-4; d_gene: -; j_gene: TRBJ2-5; CDR3nt: TGTGCCAGCAGTCTGGTCGGCCAAGAGACCCAGTACTTC; CDR3aa: CASSLVGQETQYF
abundance: -; v_gene: TRBV19; d_gene: -; j_gene: TRBJ1-1; CDR3nt: TGTGCCAGTAGTATAGGGAACAGTAACACTGAAGCTTTCTTT; CDR3aa: CASSIGNSNTEAFF
abundance: -; v_gene: TRBV6-6; d_gene: -; j_gene: TRBJ1-3; CDR3nt: TGTGCCAGCAGTACTAACAGGGATATTACTGGAAACACCATATATTTT; CDR3aa: CASSTNRDITGNTIYF
abundance: -; v_gene: TRBV7-2; d_gene: -; j_gene: TRBJ1-5; CDR3nt: TGTGCCAGCAGCTATCGGAGGGGAGGCAATCAGCCCCAGCATTTT; CDR3aa: CASSYRRGGNQPQHF
abundance: -; v_gene: TRBV11-2; d_gene: -; j_gene: TRBJ2-7; CDR3nt: TGTGCCAGCAGCTTATCTTTACTAGCAGGCGAGCAGTACTTC; CDR3aa: CASSLSLLAGEQYF
abundance: -; v_gene: TRBV6-2/TRBV6-3; d_gene: TRBD1; j_gene: TRBJ2-3; CDR3nt: TGTGCCAGCAGTTATGGGACAGGGGCAGATACGCAGTATTTT; CDR3aa: CASSYGTGADTQYF
abundance: once; v_gene: TRBV19; d_gene: TRBD1; j_gene: TRBJ1-1; CDR3nt: TGTGCCAGTAGTATCGACAGGGCGGTCACTGAAGCTTTCTTT; CDR3aa: CASSIDRAVTEAFF